The 16 T cell receptor beta chains given below trace back to one sample, sequenced in a study of cytomegalovirus exposure and HLA in healthy donors. PCR amplification relied on 60 Vbeta primers (plus 13 Jbeta primers). Profiled with immunoSEQ multiplex PCR; TCRdb holds only in-frame clones, not every one. This table holds tens of thousands of clones, 60% to 80% found once. The source material was PBMCs. The receptors stem from a woman between 35 and 50 years old in good health and CMV-seronegative.

This rearrangement joins TRBV6-5 to TRBJ2-7; D possibly corresponds to TRBD2 (5 bases). Germline V gene lookup returns CDR1 MNHEY and CDR2 SVGAGI. This CDR3 is 13 amino acids long. The V gene lost 6 bases and the J gene lost 0 bases, with 9 bases spanning the gap. The CDR3 DNA is TGTGCCAGCAGCCCCCGGGGCTCCTACGAGCAGTACTTC. It specifies CASSPRGSYEQYF.

V is TRBV6-6 and J is TRBJ1-2, with TRBD1 matching over 9 bases. Looked up from germline, CDR1 is MNHNY and CDR2 is SVGAGI (reference sequence). The CDR3 is made up of 15 amino acids. The J segment lost 7 bases and the V segment lost 5 bases, leaving 11 bases of the junction unmatched. The CDR3 DNA reads as TGTGCCAGCAGTAACCCAACAGGGGGCAAGGGTGGCTACACCTTC. Amino acid sequence: CASSNPTGGKGGYTF.

The V and J genes are TRBV29-1 and TRBJ2-5; D unclear. The V and J ends lost 3 bases and 4 bases respectively, with 6 bases between them. The germline gives CDR1 SQVTM, CDR2 ANQGSEA. The CDR3 has 11 residues. The CDR3 loop reads CSVEALETQYF. The CDR3 nucleotides are TGCAGCGTTGAGGCTTTAGAGACCCAGTACTTC.

The rearrangement uses TRBV18 and TRBJ1-2, with TRBD1 as a possible D gene (5 bases). The CDR3 has 14 amino acids. Germline V gene lookup returns CDR1 KGHSH and CDR2 LQKENI. V was pared by 6 bases and J by 2 bases, with 13 bases between. The CDR3 DNA follows: TGTGCCAGCTCCCCCGCGGGGCGGAACTATGGCTACACCTTC. Its translation: CASSPAGRNYGYTF.

The V call is TRBV7-2, the J call TRBJ2-3; TRBD2 agrees at 11 bases. With 5 bases clipped from V and 1 base from J, the junction kept 11 bases outside the gene matches. The germline CDR1 and CDR2 sequences are SGHTA and FQGNSA. The CDR3 sequence is 18 residues long. The CDR3 loop reads CASSPRVLAGVRTDTQYF. The CDR3 DNA reads TGTGCCAGCAGCCCCAGAGTACTAGCGGGGGTACGCACAGATACGCAGTATTTT.

The chain uses TRBV19 and TRBJ2-2; TRBD1 might be the D (6 bases). V lost 1 base and J 1 base, leaving 13 bases between the germline ends. The CDR3 consists of 17 residues. Per germline, CDR1 LNHDA and CDR2 SQIVND (reference sequence). The CDR3 reads CASSIGPRDKNTGELFF. The CDR3 nucleotides read TGTGCCAGTAGTATAGGCCCCCGGGACAAGAACACCGGGGAGCTGTTTTTT.

V gene TRBV5-4 combines with J gene TRBJ1-6, with 9 bases that match TRBD1. There are 15 residues in the CDR3. In germline, CDR1 is SGHNT, CDR2 YYREEE (reference sequence). The J segment lost 7 bases and the V segment lost 0 bases, leaving 2 bases of the junction unmatched. CDR3 amino acids: CASSLVGTGNSPLHF. In DNA, the CDR3 is TGTGCCAGCAGCTTGGTCGGGACAGGGAATTCACCCCTCCACTTT.

This clone was detected once. V usage is TRBV6-6 and J usage is TRBJ1-3; D is undetermined. This CDR3 contains 16 residues. The V gene's germline CDR1 is MNHNY and CDR2 SVGAGI (reference sequence). Trimming removed 5 bases from V and 0 bases from J, with 14 bases in between. The CDR3 nucleotides read TGTGCCAGCAGTAATACTGGACGGGACTCTGGAAACACCATATATTTT. It is translated as CASSNTGRDSGNTIYF.

This chain uses TRBV5-8 with TRBJ2-2, with D perhaps TRBD2 (6 bases). The CDR3 contains 14 residues. Germline CDR1 and CDR2: SGHTS and YDEGEE. V gave up 1 base and J gave up 8 bases, with 12 bases separating them. The CDR3: CASSLREVKGELFF. Here the CDR3 DNA reads TGTGCCAGCAGCTTGAGGGAGGTCAAAGGGGAGCTGTTTTTT.

The chain links TRBV7-8 to TRBJ2-7; tentative D call: TRBD2 (6 bases). The germline V gene encodes CDR1 SGHVS and CDR2 FQNEAQ. This CDR3 has 14 amino acids. The ends were cut back, 1 base at V and 4 bases at J, with 11 bases in the middle. The CDR3 is CASSLVGSGYEQYF. CDR3 bases: TGTGCCAGCAGCTTAGTCGGTAGCGGATACGAGCAGTACTTC. Complete variable domain (other parts from reference TRBV7-8 and TRBJ2-7): GAGVSQSPRYKVAKRGQDVALRCDPISGHVSLFWYQQALGQGPEFLTYFQNEAQLDKSGLPSDRFFAERPEGSVSTLKIQRTQQEDSAVYLCASSLVGSGYEQYFGPGTRLTVT.

J is TRBJ2-7 and V is TRBV5-4, with 7 bases that match TRBD2. The CDR3 has 17 residues. The V gene's germline CDR1 is SGHNT and CDR2 YYREEE (reference sequence). Losses at the gene ends were 4 bases for V and 2 bases for J; bases not matched to a gene: 15. CDR3 nucleotide sequence: TGTGCCAGCAGCCGTCCCGGAGCGGGGAGGAAAGCCTACGAGCAGTACTTC. Protein product: CASSRPGAGRKAYEQYF. Complete variable domain (other parts from reference TRBV5-4 and TRBJ2-7): ETGVTQSPTHLIKTRGQQVTLRCSSQSGHNTVSWYQQALGQGPQFIFQYYREEENGRGNFPPRFSGLQFPNYSSELNVNALELDDSALYLCASSRPGAGRKAYEQYFGPGTRLTVT.

This chain connects TRBV5-1 to TRBJ1-5, with 12 bases matching TRBD1. Germline-derived CDR1 and CDR2 are SGHRS and YFSETQ. The CDR3 has 15 residues. J gave up 7 bases and V 4 bases, and 6 bases lay outside the gene matches. This chain's CDR3 is CASSPGQGASQPQHF. DNA for the CDR3: TGCGCCAGCAGCCCGGGACAGGGGGCGAGCCAGCCCCAGCATTTT.

This clone was found once. V is TRBV6-5 and J is TRBJ2-5; 7 bases map to TRBD1. The length of the CDR3 is 13 residues. The germline CDR1 and CDR2 sequences are MNHEY and SVGAGI. J gave up 5 bases and V 5 bases, and 5 bases lay outside the gene matches. The DNA of the CDR3 is TGTGCCAGCAGTAAGACAGGGATGGAGACCCAGTACTTC. It translates to CASSKTGMETQYF.

The chain employs TRBV6-1 and TRBJ2-7, with a possible D match to TRBD2 (5 bases). The CDR3 loop spans 12 amino acids. Germline V gene data show CDR1 as MNHNS and CDR2 as SASEGT. V dropped 5 bases and J dropped 4 bases, with 9 bases sitting between them. DNA for the CDR3: TGTGCCAGCAGTTATGAGGGTTACGAGCAGTACTTC. Translating gives CASSYEGYEQYF.

This clone was observed a single time. The chain has TRBV19 and TRBJ1-5; a possible D gene is TRBD1 (6 bases). The germline gives CDR1 LNHDA, CDR2 SQIVND (reference sequence). This CDR3 is built from 15 residues. Trimming removed 5 bases from V and 2 bases from J, with 13 bases in between. As DNA, the CDR3 is TGTGCCAGTAGTCCCACTAGGACAGGCAATCAGCCCCAGCATTTT. It encodes CASSPTRTGNQPQHF.

The gene calls are TRBV7-2 and TRBJ2-3, with D perhaps matching TRBD2 (6 bases). The CDR3 has 13 amino acids. Germline loops: CDR1 SGHTA, CDR2 FQGNSA. Trimming stripped 7 bases from V and 0 bases from J, with 8 bases between. The CDR3 region has the DNA TGTGCCAGCATCGGACTAAGCACAGATACGCAGTATTTT. Translated, it gives CASIGLSTDTQYF.